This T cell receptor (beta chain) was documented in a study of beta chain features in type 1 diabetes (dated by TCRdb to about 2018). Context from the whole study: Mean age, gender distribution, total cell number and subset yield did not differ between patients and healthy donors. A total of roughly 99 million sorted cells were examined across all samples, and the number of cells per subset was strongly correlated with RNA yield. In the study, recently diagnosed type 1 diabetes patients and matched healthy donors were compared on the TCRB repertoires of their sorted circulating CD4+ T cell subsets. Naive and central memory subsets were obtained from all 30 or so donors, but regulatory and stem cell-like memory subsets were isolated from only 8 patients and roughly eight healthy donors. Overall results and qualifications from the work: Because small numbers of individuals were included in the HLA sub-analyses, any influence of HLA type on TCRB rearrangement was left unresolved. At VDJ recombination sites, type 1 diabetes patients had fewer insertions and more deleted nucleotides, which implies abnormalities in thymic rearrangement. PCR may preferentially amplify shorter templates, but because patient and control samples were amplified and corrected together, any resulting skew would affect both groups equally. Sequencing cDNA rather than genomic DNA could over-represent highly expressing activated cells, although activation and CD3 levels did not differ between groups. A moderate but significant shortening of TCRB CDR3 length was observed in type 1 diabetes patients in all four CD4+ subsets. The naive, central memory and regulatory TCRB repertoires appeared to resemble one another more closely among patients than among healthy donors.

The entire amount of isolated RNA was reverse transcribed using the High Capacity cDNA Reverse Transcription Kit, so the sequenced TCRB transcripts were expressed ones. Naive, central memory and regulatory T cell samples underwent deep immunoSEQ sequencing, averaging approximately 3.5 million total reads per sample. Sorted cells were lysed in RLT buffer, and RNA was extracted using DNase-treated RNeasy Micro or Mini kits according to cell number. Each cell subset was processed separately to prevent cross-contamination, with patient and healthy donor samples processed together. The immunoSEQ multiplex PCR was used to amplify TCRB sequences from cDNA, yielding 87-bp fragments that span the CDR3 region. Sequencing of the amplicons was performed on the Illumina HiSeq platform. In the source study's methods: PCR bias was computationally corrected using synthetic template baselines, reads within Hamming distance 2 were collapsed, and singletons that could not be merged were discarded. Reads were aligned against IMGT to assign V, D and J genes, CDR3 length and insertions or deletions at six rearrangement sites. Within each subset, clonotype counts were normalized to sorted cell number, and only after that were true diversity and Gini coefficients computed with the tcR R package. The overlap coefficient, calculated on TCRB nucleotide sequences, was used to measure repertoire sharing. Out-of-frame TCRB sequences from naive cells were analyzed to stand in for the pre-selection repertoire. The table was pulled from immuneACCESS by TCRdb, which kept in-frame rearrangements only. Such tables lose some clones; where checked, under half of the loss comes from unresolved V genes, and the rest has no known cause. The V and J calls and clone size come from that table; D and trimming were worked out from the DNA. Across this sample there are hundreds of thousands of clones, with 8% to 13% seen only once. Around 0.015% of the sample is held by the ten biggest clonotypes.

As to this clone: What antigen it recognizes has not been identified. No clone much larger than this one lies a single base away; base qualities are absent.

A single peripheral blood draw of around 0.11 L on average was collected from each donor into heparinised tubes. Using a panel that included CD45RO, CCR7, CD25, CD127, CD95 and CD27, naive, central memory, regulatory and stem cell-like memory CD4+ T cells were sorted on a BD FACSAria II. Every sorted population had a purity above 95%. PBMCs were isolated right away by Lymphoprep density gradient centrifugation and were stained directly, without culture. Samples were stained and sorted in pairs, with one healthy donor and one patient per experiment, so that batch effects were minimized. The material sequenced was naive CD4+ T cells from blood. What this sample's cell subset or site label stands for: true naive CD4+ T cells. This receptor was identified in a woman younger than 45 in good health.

Read as DNA, the sequence is TGTGCCAGCAGCAATTCTAGCTACGAGCAGTACTTC. Translated, it gives CASSNSSYEQYF. Recombination connected TRBV21-1 to TRBJ2-7; the table's D gene call, TRBD2, was not cross checked with the DNA. TRBV21-1 is a documented pseudogene. Its CDR3 holds 12 amino acids, cysteine through phenylalanine. Only the CDR3 region is kept as DNA, spanning 36 bases read in frame from base 1.